This passage covers 30 T cell receptor beta chains from one sample sequenced in a study of siplizumab effects on memory and regulatory T cells. Libraries were prepared by immunoSEQ multiplex PCR; TCRdb keeps only in-frame clonotypes and omits some of them. This table holds 90,000 to 110,000 clones, 85% to 95% found once. Sample: CD4+ T cells sorted from blood. These receptors came from a human donor in good health.

The gene calls are TRBV7-3 and TRBJ2-3; TRBD2 aligns across 8 bases. The germline V gene has CDR1 SGHTA and CDR2 FQGTGA. This CDR3 contains 15 residues. The V and J ends lost 6 bases and 2 bases, in that order; junction bases with no gene match: 7. The CDR3 region has the DNA TGTGCCAGCAGTCCAAGTAGCGGGGCCACAGATACGCAGTATTTT. Residues: CASSPSSGATDTQYF.

The chain is built from TRBV19 and TRBJ2-2; 9 nucleotides agree with TRBD2. This CDR3 spans 14 amino acids. The V segment lost 11 bases and the J segment 7 bases; nucleotides outside the gene matches: 11. The germline V gene encodes CDR1 LNHDA and CDR2 SQIVND (reference sequence). The CDR3 DNA is TGTGCCCTTACGCGGGGGGGCCGGAACGGGGAGCTGTTTTTT. Its protein product is CALTRGGRNGELFF.

This chain links TRBV7-2 with TRBJ2-5; 8 bases are a match to TRBD2. The CDR3 sequence is 17 residues long. The V gene end was trimmed by 2 bases and the J gene end by 4 bases; junction bases not matched to a gene: 12. The germline V gene encodes CDR1 SGHTA and CDR2 FQGNSA. CDR3 in DNA: TGTGCCAGCAGCTTAAAGCTCGACTGGCTAGCGGGAGAGACCCAGTACTTC. Translating it yields CASSLKLDWLAGETQYF.

The chain is built from TRBV25-1 and TRBJ2-1; weak D call: TRBD2 (5 bases). V shed 3 bases and J shed 7 bases, with 16 bases lying between them. Per the germline V gene, CDR1 is MGHDK and CDR2 is SYGVNS. The CDR3 runs to 15 residues. DNA of the CDR3: TGTGCCAGCAGTGATGGGCGGGCCCCCGGGAATGAGCAGTTCTTC. It is translated as CASSDGRAPGNEQFF.

This chain connects TRBV18 to TRBJ2-5; a weak D match, TRBD2 (6 bases). This CDR3 comprises 14 residues. Trimming stripped 6 bases from V and 0 bases from J, with 11 bases between. Per the germline V gene, CDR1 is KGHSH and CDR2 is LQKENI. DNA for the CDR3: TGTGCCAGCTCCCGGTGGGGGGACCAAGAGACCCAGTACTTC. It yields the protein CASSRWGDQETQYF.

The chain recombines TRBV11-2 with TRBJ2-5, with TRBD1 matching 7 bases. Germline-derived CDR1 and CDR2 are SGHAT and FQNNGV. CDR3 length equals 16 residues. V shed 2 bases, J shed 1 base, and the junction held 7 bases outside the gene matches. The CDR3, as DNA: TGTGCCAGCAGCTTACGCGGAAGGGACAGCCAAGAGACCCAGTACTTC. Translating gives CASSLRGRDSQETQYF.

The V gene is TRBV5-5, the J gene TRBJ1-5; no definite D call. The CDR3 has 15 residues. Per the germline V gene, CDR1 is SGHKS and CDR2 is YYEKEE (reference sequence). Trimming left V 4 bases short and J 4 bases short, with 15 bases between. This CDR3 reads CASSPNPHLNQPQHF. CDR3 DNA sequence: TGTGCCAGCAGCCCTAACCCCCATTTAAATCAGCCCCAGCATTTT.

The CDR3 protein is CASSRQGARDTEAFF. The CDR3 DNA sequence: TGTGCCAGCAGCCGACAGGGGGCAAGGGACACTGAAGCTTTCTTT. The V call is TRBV6-5, the J call TRBJ1-1; the match to TRBD1 covers 10 bases. Trimming at V came to 6 bases and at J to 3 bases, leaving 7 bases not matched to a gene. The CDR3 runs to 15 residues. Per germline, CDR1 MNHEY and CDR2 SVGAGI.

The chain has TRBV20-1 and TRBJ1-4, with D unclear. CDR1 is DFQATT and CDR2 is SNEGSKA in the germline V gene (reference sequence). The CDR3 covers 11 residues. Trimming shortened V by 2 bases and J by 7 bases, and 5 bases separated the two germline ends. The CDR3: CSARRSEKLFF. The CDR3 region has the DNA TGCAGTGCTAGAAGAAGTGAAAAACTGTTTTTT.

V usage is TRBV6-6 and J usage is TRBJ2-7, with 8 bases matching TRBD2. CDR3 length equals 14 residues. Germline CDR1 and CDR2: MNHNY and SVGAGI (reference sequence). V gave up 6 bases and J gave up 2 bases; unmatched junction bases: 6. The CDR3 DNA reads as TGTGCCAGCAGCCCCGGACTAGCCCCCTACGAGCAGTACTTC. Protein sequence: CASSPGLAPYEQYF.

The rearrangement uses TRBV18 and TRBJ2-5, with TRBD1 identical over 7 bases. V lost 2 bases, J lost 5 bases, and 8 bases stayed unmatched. In germline, CDR1 is KGHSH, CDR2 LQKENI. The CDR3 has 15 amino acids. The DNA of the CDR3 is TGTGCCAGCTCACCAAACAGGGGCGGAGAGGAGACCCAGTACTTC. This gives the protein CASSPNRGGEETQYF.

This clone came up a few times. This chain links TRBV27 with TRBJ1-6, with TRBD1 identical over 9 bases. There are 15 residues in the CDR3. Germline assignment: CDR1 MNHEY and CDR2 SMNVEV (reference sequence). V trimming: 6 bases; J trimming: 7 bases; junction bases outside the gene matches: 7. The CDR3 coding sequence is TGTGCCAGCAGAGACAGGGGGTTGAGGAATTCACCCCTCCACTTT. This sequence encodes CASRDRGLRNSPLHF.

This chain joins TRBV7-9 and TRBJ2-1, with D possibly TRBD2 on 5 matching bases. The length of the CDR3 is 17 residues. V lost 1 base and J lost 0, with 13 bases in between. Per germline, CDR1 SEHNR and CDR2 FQNEAQ (reference sequence). The CDR3 DNA reads TGTGCCAGCAGCTTAGTTGTATTAACTAGCTCCTACAATGAGCAGTTCTTC. It translates to CASSLVVLTSSYNEQFF.

This chain joins TRBV5-1 and TRBJ2-7; 7 bases agree with TRBD1. CDR1 and CDR2 from the germline V gene are SGHRS and YFSETQ. The V gene end was trimmed by 3 bases and the J gene end by 5 bases; junction bases not matched to a gene: 11. This CDR3 comprises 15 residues. Here the CDR3 reads CASSYGGQRAHEQYF. CDR3 DNA: TGCGCCAGCAGCTATGGGGGACAGAGGGCCCACGAGCAGTACTTC.

V gene TRBV11-3 combines with J gene TRBJ1-2; D remains ambiguous. The CDR3 length is 13 residues. V was trimmed by 6 bases and J by 4 bases, leaving 12 bases between them. CDR1 SGHNT and CDR2 YENEEA come from the germline V gene. As DNA, the CDR3 is TGTGCCAGCAGTCGTTATAGTACCTATGGCTACACCTTC. This encodes CASSRYSTYGYTF.

This clone was picked up one time. J is TRBJ2-2 and V is TRBV10-3, with TRBD2 as a possible D gene (6 bases). The germline V and J ends were trimmed by 7 bases and 5 bases, with 17 bases remaining between them. Per germline, CDR1 ENHRY and CDR2 SYGVKD. The CDR3 is 15 amino acids. As DNA, the CDR3 is TGTGCCATCACCGAGGCGGGGCAGGGAACCGGGGAGCTGTTTTTT. It codes for CAITEAGQGTGELFF.

The CDR3 DNA is TGTGCCAGCAGCTCACAGGGGTGGGCCACTGAAGCTTTCTTT. Amino acids: CASSSQGWATEAFF. The chain has TRBV7-8 and TRBJ1-1, with TRBD1 matching over 7 bases. Germline V gene lookup returns CDR1 SGHVS and CDR2 FQNEAQ. The J segment lost 4 bases and the V segment lost 4 bases, leaving 6 bases of the junction unmatched. The CDR3 covers 14 residues.

This clone ranks as medium-sized (0.01 to 0.1%). The V gene is TRBV6-5, the J gene TRBJ1-2; 7 bases are shared with TRBD1. With 2 bases clipped from V and 8 bases from J, the junction kept 5 bases outside the gene matches. In germline, CDR1 is MNHEY, CDR2 SVGAGI. The CDR3 is made up of 13 amino acids. CDR3 sequence reads: CASSYLTGDGYTF. The DNA for the CDR3 is TGTGCCAGCAGTTACCTTACAGGGGACGGCTACACCTTC.

This clone was observed a handful of times. J is TRBJ1-2 and V is TRBV2; D gene uncertain. The V and J ends lost 4 bases and 0 bases respectively, with 6 bases between them. The CDR3 is 13 residues long. Germline V gene sequence: CDR1 SNHLY, CDR2 FYNNEI. The CDR3 sequence is CASSARPNYGYTF. CDR3 bases: TGTGCCAGCAGTGCTCGACCTAACTATGGCTACACCTTC.

The chain combines TRBV7-2 with TRBJ2-7; D unclear. The CDR3 covers 12 residues. Germline CDR1 SGHTA, CDR2 FQGNSA. V gave up 4 bases and J gave up 0 bases, with 4 bases separating them. CDR3 loop: CASSSRSYEQYF. The DNA of the CDR3 is TGTGCCAGCAGCTCCCGCTCCTACGAGCAGTACTTC.

This rearrangement joins TRBV10-3 to TRBJ1-4; TRBD1 aligns across 7 bases. The germline gives CDR1 ENHRY, CDR2 SYGVKD. The J segment lost 3 bases and the V segment lost 10 bases, leaving 5 bases of the junction unmatched. The CDR3 contains 13 residues. CDR3 bases: TGTGCCACCCAAGGGACAGCTAATGAAAAACTGTTTTTT. This codes for CATQGTANEKLFF.

This clone was found once. J is TRBJ1-2 and V is TRBV7-9, with D uncertain. CDR3 size: 15 residues. Deletions cut 5 bases from V and 4 bases from J, with 17 bases between. Germline V CDR1 and CDR2: SEHNR, FQNEAQ (reference sequence). The CDR3 DNA reads TGTGCCAGCAGCCCCCGGCTCACAGAAGTCTATGGCTACACCTTC. Translating it yields CASSPRLTEVYGYTF. Full variable domain (remainder filled in from reference TRBV7-9 and TRBJ1-2): DTGVSQNPRHKITKRGQNVTFRCDPISEHNRLYWYRQTLGQGPEFLTYFQNEAQLEKSRLLSDRFSAERPKGSFSTLEIQRTEQGDSAMYLCASSPRLTEVYGYTFGSGTRLTVV.

This clone was observed once. The chain joins TRBV19 to TRBJ1-6; D is unresolved. With 3 bases removed from V and 7 bases from J, the gap between germline ends came to 4 bases. The CDR3 contains 12 residues. Germline V gene sequence: CDR1 LNHDA, CDR2 SQIVND (reference sequence). CDR3 DNA: TGTGCCAGTAGTATTGGGAATTCACCCCTCCACTTT. Translating it yields CASSIGNSPLHF.

The chain links TRBV7-8 to TRBJ2-7, with 10 bases fitting TRBD2. The junction had 10 bases not matched to a gene; V was cut back by 1 base and J by 4 bases. This CDR3 spans 17 amino acids. Germline V gene lookup returns CDR1 SGHVS and CDR2 FQNEAQ. Here the CDR3 reads CASSLDAASGSLYEQYF. In DNA, the CDR3 is TGTGCCAGCAGCTTAGATGCGGCTAGCGGGAGTTTGTACGAGCAGTACTTC.

The J gene is TRBJ2-7, the V gene TRBV19, with D uncertain. The ends were cut back, 1 base at V and 1 base at J, with 8 bases in the middle. Germline loops: CDR1 LNHDA, CDR2 SQIVND (reference sequence). CDR3 length equals 14 residues. CDR3: CASSIGTESYEQYF. The CDR3 DNA is TGTGCCAGTAGTATAGGGACCGAATCCTACGAGCAGTACTTC. The complete variable domain, with remaining parts taken from reference TRBV19 and TRBJ2-7, reads DGGITQSPKYLFRKEGQNVTLSCEQNLNHDAMYWYRQDPGQGLRLIYYSQIVNDFQKGDIAEGYSVSREKKESFPLTVTSAQKNPTAFYLCASSIGTESYEQYFGPGTRLTVT.

This rearrangement joins TRBV11-2 to TRBJ1-1, with a possible D match to TRBD1 (6 bases). CDR1 is SGHAT, CDR2 FQNNGV, per germline. Trimming removed 5 bases from V and 5 bases from J, with 21 bases in between. The CDR3 spans 16 residues. CDR3 in DNA: TGTGCCAGCAGCCAGAATCGGGGGCTCTGGGGAACTGAAGCTTTCTTT. This sequence encodes CASSQNRGLWGTEAFF.

The chain couples TRBV5-1 to TRBJ2-3, with D possibly TRBD2 on 5 matching bases. This CDR3 region has 14 residues. V gave up 5 bases and J gave up 1 base, with 11 bases separating them. Germline V gives CDR1 SGHRS, CDR2 YFSETQ. CDR3 sequence reads: CASRAGLGTDTQYF. DNA of the CDR3: TGCGCCAGCAGGGCGGGTCTAGGCACAGATACGCAGTATTTT.

J is TRBJ2-5 and V is TRBV7-2; D is perhaps TRBD2 (5 bases). Germline loops: CDR1 SGHTA, CDR2 FQGNSA. Trimming stripped 4 bases from V and 4 bases from J, with 10 bases between. The CDR3 spans 13 residues. In nucleotides, the CDR3 is TGTGCCAGCAGCTCGGGTGGGAGAGAGACCCAGTACTTC. Translation gives CASSSGGRETQYF. The complete variable domain, with remaining parts taken from reference TRBV7-2 and TRBJ2-5, reads GAGVSQSPSNKVTEKGKDVELRCDPISGHTALYWYRQSLGQGLEFLIYFQGNSAPDKSGLPSDRFSAERTGGSVSTLTIQRTQQEDSAVYLCASSSGGRETQYFGPGTRLLVL.

J is TRBJ2-2 and V is TRBV7-8; 9 nucleotides match TRBD2. CDR3 length: 16 amino acids. V lost 5 bases and J lost 1; bases outside the gene matches: 5. Per germline, CDR1 SGHVS and CDR2 FQNEAQ. The CDR3 is CASSPGLAQNTGELFF. The CDR3, as DNA: TGTGCCAGCAGCCCGGGACTAGCCCAGAACACCGGGGAGCTGTTTTTT.

This rearrangement joins TRBV6-5 to TRBJ1-3; 7 bases line up with TRBD1. This CDR3 has 12 residues. CDR1 is MNHEY and CDR2 is SVGAGI in the germline V gene. J lost 3 bases, V lost 9 bases, and 2 bases had no gene match. CDR3 sequence reads: CASQGVGNTIYF. The CDR3, as DNA: TGTGCCAGTCAGGGGGTTGGAAACACCATATATTTT.